The 2 T cell receptor beta chains listed next were all sequenced from one sample in a study of blood T cell repertoires in COVID-19. Only in-frame clones appear in the TCRdb table, and some are missing; sequencing was by immunoSEQ multiplex PCR. Of about 200,000 clones listed, approximately 90% are singletons. What was sequenced was peripheral blood. Receptors were obtained from a man aged 25-45 years with acute or convalescent COVID-19.

The V and J genes are TRBV30 and TRBJ1-5, with D maybe TRBD1 (6 bases). V was shortened by 0 bases and J by 6 bases, with 15 bases between the two germline ends. Germline-derived CDR1 and CDR2 are GTSNPN and SVGIG (reference sequence). CDR3 size: 15 residues. CDR3 loop: CAWSVQGLGGQPQHF. The DNA for the CDR3 is TGTGCCTGGAGTGTACAGGGATTAGGTGGTCAGCCCCAGCATTTT.

The V call is TRBV2, the J call TRBJ2-3; 7 bases are shared with TRBD1. Germline CDR1 SNHLY, CDR2 FYNNEI. The CDR3 length is 15 residues. The V gene end was trimmed by 3 bases and the J gene end by 1 base; junction bases not matched to a gene: 4. The CDR3 is CASSESGQGTDTQYF. CDR3 DNA: TGTGCCAGCAGTGAGTCCGGACAGGGCACAGATACGCAGTATTTT.